This TCR beta chain was captured by sequencing in a study of cytomegalovirus exposure and HLA in healthy donors. For this clone: The target antigen is unknown.

Germline V gene data show CDR1 as MNHNY and CDR2 as SVGAGI (reference sequence). This CDR3 comprises 14 residues. Losses at the gene ends were 6 bases for V and 5 bases for J; bases not matched to a gene: 6. PCR amplification relied on 60 Vbeta primers (plus 13 Jbeta primers). Per the original methods: A later analysis tallied 65 million to 85 million unique TCR beta chains, some 10 million of them shared. The data were produced by immunoSEQ multiplex PCR, yet TCRdb's version contains in-frame clones alone and is incomplete. Clonal size and the V and J genes are those of that table, whereas D and trimming came from the DNA. The repertoire has fewer than 250,000 clones, around 75% of them found once; the top ten carry approximately 0.39%. Regarding the study as a whole: Fewer N-insertions (relative to the 666-donor mean) were reportedly seen in an Asian-associated ancestry cluster in a later analysis.

The sequence came from a male donor in good health and CMV-seropositive. Material for sequencing was PBMCs. The chain links TRBV6-6 to TRBJ2-5, with 10 bases matching TRBD1. CDR3 protein: CASSRGTGDETQYF. The CDR3 region has the DNA TGTGCCAGCAGCCGCGGGACAGGGGACGAGACCCAGTACTTC.